This record concerns one T cell receptor beta chain sequence. Its antigen is unknown. Losses at the gene ends were 8 bases for V and 1 base for J; bases not matched to a gene: 5. This CDR3 region has 16 residues. CDR1 and CDR2 (germline): MDHEN, SYDVKM. The data originate from a study of vaccination and CD4 T cells after COVID-19. Sequencing of cultured CD4+ T cell DNA used the Oncomine TCR Beta short-read assay. TCRdb fed the PCR reads into MiXCR, producing one record per CDR3 protein. The data contain 20,000 or so distinct CDR3 sequences, approximately 40% of them seen just once; the ten biggest clones take up around 13%. Treatment of the sample: approximately 9-day PBMC culture with coronavirus spike peptide pools or control peptides (ViraFEST assay).

The chain carries TRBV28 and TRBJ2-6; 10 bases map to TRBD1. The receptor comes from a human donor who had recovered from COVID-19. Sequenced material: CD4+ T cells from blood, cultured in vitro. For the CDR3, the DNA is TGTGCCAGCGGACGACAGGGGGCTTCTGGGGCCAACGTCCTGACTTTC. It translates to CASGRQGASGANVLTF.